The clone carrying this T cell receptor (beta chain) was observed a single time. Its antigen is unknown. This record comes from a study of radiation and T cells in renal cell carcinoma. About the study: Nephrectomy followed 15 Gy stereotactic body radiation by 4 weeks.

Time point defined: blood 2 weeks post-SBRT. Treatment meaning: 15 Gy SBRT to primary tumor, nephrectomy 4 weeks later. This renal cell carcinoma was of the clear cell type. CDR3 length equals 18 residues. TCRdb keeps only in-frame clones here, not all; method: immunoSEQ multiplex PCR. The table lists 100,000 to 150,000 clones, approximately 85% of them singletons, with around 6.1% in the top ten. Findings and caveats of the study: Top tumor clonotypes rose in blood 2 weeks post-radiation, then contracted. Baseline intratumoral clonotype presence is unknown without pretreatment biopsies.

The TCR comes from a man between 50 and 59 years old with renal cell carcinoma. This sequence joins TRBV21-1 and TRBJ1-5. TRBV21-1 counts as a pseudogene. The sequenced sample was blood, obtained from a patient whose treatment included radiotherapy and nephrectomy. As DNA, the CDR3 is TGTGCCAGCAGCAAAGAAGGGGAGGTTAAACATAGCAATCAGCCCCAGCATTTT. Protein: CASSKEGEVKHSNQPQHF.